This TCR beta chain stems from a study of CD8 T cells in Susac syndrome. Reverse transcription of about 0.5 to 1 ug RNA used random hexamers. MiXCR, applied by TCRdb to the immunoSEQ multiplex PCR reads, yields one record per CDR3 protein. The data hold 160,000 or so distinct CDR3 sequences, with less than 97% observed a single time. This receptor was identified in a human donor with multiple sclerosis. The specimen sequenced was CD8+ T cells from PBMCs.

As DNA, the CDR3 is TGCAGTGCTAGTTTACTAGCGGGGGGACTATTCACAGATACGCAGTATTTT. The encoded protein is CSASLLAGGLFTDTQYF. The rearrangement links TRBV20-1 to TRBJ2-3; 12 nucleotides match TRBD2. The CDR3 consists of 17 residues. The V segment lost 3 bases and the J segment 2 bases; nucleotides outside the gene matches: 9. Per germline, CDR1 DFQATT and CDR2 SNEGSKA (reference sequence).